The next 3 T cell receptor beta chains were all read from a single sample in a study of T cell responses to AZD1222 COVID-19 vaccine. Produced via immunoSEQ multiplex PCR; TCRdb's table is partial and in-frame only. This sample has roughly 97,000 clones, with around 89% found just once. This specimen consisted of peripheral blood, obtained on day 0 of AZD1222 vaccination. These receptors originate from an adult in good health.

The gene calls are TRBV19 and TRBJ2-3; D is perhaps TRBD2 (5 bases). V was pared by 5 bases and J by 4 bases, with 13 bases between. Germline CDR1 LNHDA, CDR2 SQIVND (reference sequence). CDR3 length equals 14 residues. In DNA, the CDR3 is TGTGCCAGTAGTGCACTCTCCGGGGCAGATACGCAGTATTTT. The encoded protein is CASSALSGADTQYF.

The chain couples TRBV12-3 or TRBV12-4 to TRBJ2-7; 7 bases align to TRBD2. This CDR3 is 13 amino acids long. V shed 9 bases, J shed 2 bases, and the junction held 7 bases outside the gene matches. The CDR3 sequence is CASRTGGTYEQYF. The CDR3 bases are TGTGCCAGTCGAACCGGGGGGACCTACGAGCAGTACTTC.

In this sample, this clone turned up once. The CDR3 DNA follows: TGTGCCAGCAAAGCTGTAGCGGACTCCTACAATGAGCAGTTCTTC. Translated: CASKAVADSYNEQFF. The chain combines TRBV2 with TRBJ2-1, with a weak D call TRBD2 (6 bases). Trimming removed 7 bases from V and 0 bases from J, with 13 bases in between. There are 15 residues in the CDR3. Germline V CDR1 and CDR2: SNHLY, FYNNEI.